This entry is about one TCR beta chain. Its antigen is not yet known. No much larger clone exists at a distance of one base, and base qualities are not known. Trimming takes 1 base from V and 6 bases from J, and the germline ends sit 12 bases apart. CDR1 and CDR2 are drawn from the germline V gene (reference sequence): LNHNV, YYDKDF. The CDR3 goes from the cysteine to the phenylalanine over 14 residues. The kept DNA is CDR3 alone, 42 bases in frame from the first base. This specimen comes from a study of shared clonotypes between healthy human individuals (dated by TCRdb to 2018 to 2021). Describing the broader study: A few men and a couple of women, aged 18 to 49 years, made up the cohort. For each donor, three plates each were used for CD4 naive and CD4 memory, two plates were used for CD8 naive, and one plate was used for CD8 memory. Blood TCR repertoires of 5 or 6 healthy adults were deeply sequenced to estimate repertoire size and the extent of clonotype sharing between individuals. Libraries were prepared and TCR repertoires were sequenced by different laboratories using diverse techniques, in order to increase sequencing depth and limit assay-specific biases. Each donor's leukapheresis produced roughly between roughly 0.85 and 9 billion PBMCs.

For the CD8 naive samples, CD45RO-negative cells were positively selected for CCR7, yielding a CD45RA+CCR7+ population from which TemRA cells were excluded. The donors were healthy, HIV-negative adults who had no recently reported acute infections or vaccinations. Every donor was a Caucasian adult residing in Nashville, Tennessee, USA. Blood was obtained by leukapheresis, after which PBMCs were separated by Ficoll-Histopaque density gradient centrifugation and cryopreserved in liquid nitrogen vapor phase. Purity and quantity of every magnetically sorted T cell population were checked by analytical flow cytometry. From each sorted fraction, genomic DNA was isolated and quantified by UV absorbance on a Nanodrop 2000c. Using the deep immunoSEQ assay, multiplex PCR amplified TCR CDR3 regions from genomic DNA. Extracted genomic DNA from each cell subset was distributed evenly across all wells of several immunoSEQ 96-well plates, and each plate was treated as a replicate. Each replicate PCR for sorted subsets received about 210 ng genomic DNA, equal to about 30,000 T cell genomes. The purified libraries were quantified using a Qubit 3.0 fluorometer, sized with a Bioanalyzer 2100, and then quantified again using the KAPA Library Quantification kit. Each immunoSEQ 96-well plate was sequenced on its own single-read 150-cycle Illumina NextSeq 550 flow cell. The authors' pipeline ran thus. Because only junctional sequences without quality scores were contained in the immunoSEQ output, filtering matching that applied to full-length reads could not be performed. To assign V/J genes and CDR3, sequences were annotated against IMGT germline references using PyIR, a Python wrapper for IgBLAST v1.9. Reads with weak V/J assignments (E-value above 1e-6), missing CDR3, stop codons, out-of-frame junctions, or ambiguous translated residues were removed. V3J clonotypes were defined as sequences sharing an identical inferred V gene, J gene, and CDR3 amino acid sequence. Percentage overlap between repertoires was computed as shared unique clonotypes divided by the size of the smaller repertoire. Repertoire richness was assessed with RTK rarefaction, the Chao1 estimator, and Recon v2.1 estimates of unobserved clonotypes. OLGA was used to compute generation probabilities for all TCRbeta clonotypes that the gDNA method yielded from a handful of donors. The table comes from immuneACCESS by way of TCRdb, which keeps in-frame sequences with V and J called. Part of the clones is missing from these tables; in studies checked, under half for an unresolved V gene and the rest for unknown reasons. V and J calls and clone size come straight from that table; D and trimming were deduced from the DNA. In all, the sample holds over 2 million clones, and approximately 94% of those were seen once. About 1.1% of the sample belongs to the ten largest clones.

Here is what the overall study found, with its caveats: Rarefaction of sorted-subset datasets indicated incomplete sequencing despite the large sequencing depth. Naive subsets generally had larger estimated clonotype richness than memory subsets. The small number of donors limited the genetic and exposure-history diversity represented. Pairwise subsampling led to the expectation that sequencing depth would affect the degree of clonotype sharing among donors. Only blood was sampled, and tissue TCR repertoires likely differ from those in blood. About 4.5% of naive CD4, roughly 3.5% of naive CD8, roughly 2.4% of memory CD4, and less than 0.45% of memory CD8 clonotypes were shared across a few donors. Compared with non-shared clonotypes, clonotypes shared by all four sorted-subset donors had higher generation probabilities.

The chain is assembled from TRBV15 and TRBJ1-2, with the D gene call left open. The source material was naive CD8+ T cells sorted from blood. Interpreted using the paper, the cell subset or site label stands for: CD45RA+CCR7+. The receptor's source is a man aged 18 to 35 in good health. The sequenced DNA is TGTGCCACCAGCAGAGTGACAACCAACGATGGCTACACCTTC. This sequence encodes CATSRVTTNDGYTF.